Listed below are T cell receptor beta chains from one sample, sequenced in a study of blood T cell repertoires in COVID-19. Libraries were prepared by immunoSEQ multiplex PCR; TCRdb keeps only in-frame clonotypes and omits some of them. The sample records fewer than 200,000 clones, more than 75% being singletons. Sequenced: peripheral blood. These receptor sequences come from a man in his forties or fifties with active or convalescent COVID-19. Each CDR3 is given with its conserved first and last residue. D genes are given only for firm matches. Clone size, where shown, is once, few, many, or a class for clones that have expanded.

14	-	TRBV5-4	TRBJ1-1	TRBD1	CASSIQGARTEAFF	TGTGCCAGCAGCATACAGGGGGCTCGTACTGAAGCTTTCTTT
14	-	TRBV24-1	TRBJ1-4	-	CATSNPGPNEKLFF	TGTGCCACCAGTAATCCAGGGCCTAATGAAAAACTGTTTTTT
12	-	TRBV29-1	TRBJ2-2	-	CSVVEATGELFF	TGCAGCGTTGTGGAGGCCACCGGGGAGCTGTTTTTT
16	-	TRBV7-2	TRBJ2-3	-	CASSAGQTTSTDTQYF	TGTGCCAGCAGCGCGGGACAGACCACTAGCACAGATACGCAGTATTTT
21	-	TRBV5-1	TRBJ2-6	-	CASSYNFPWDTESSGANVLTF	TGCGCCAGCAGCTACAATTTTCCCTGGGACACAGAATCCTCTGGGGCCAACGTCCTGACTTTC
14	-	TRBV5-6	TRBJ1-6	TRBD1	CASSLQGAEEKLHF	TGTGCCAGCAGCTTGCAGGGGGCGGAAGAAAAACTCCACTTT
15	once	TRBV11-3	TRBJ1-3	-	CASSPGKHSGNTIYF	TGTGCCAGCAGCCCGGGGAAACATTCTGGAAACACCATATATTTT
15	-	TRBV11-3	TRBJ2-3	TRBD2	CASSGASGSMDTQYF	TGTGCCAGCAGCGGGGCTAGCGGGAGTATGGATACGCAGTATTTT
11	-	TRBV20-1	TRBJ2-7	-	CSAPYSYEQYF	TGCAGTGCTCCCTACTCCTACGAGCAGTACTTC
15	-	TRBV5-6	TRBJ1-2	TRBD1	CASSPRDRGNYGYTF	TGTGCCAGCAGCCCCCGGGACAGGGGGAACTATGGCTACACCTTC
15	-	TRBV27	TRBJ2-3	-	CASSWSSQGTDTQYF	TGTGCCAGCAGTTGGTCTTCGCAGGGCACAGATACGCAGTATTTT
20	-	TRBV29-1	TRBJ2-7	TRBD2	CSVEASGTATGTSGTYEQYF	TGCAGCGTTGAAGCGTCCGGGACAGCAACCGGGACTAGCGGAACCTACGAGCAGTACTTC
15	-	TRBV27	TRBJ2-1	TRBD1	CASSSGTGLYNEQFF	TGTGCCAGCAGTTCAGGGACAGGGTTGTACAATGAGCAGTTCTTC
13	-	TRBV2	TRBJ2-7	TRBD1	CASWEQGDYEQYF	TGTGCCAGCTGGGAACAGGGGGATTACGAGCAGTACTTC
16	-	TRBV4-3	TRBJ1-2	-	CASRQSRDSHHYGYTF	TGCGCCAGCAGGCAAAGCCGGGACTCGCACCATTATGGCTACACCTTC
11	-	TRBV7-9	TRBJ1-2	-	CASSPEDGYTF	TGTGCCAGCAGCCCTGAGGATGGCTACACCTTC
17	-	TRBV7-2	TRBJ1-1	-	CASSEGQSRPMNTEAFF	TGTGCCAGCAGCGAGGGACAATCGAGGCCCATGAACACTGAAGCTTTCTTT
14	-	TRBV27	TRBJ1-2	-	CASSFTGINYGYTF	TGTGCCAGCAGTTTTACAGGCATTAACTATGGCTACACCTTC
13	-	TRBV28	TRBJ1-5	-	CASSLQEPQPQHF	TGTGCCAGCAGTTTACAGGAACCCCAGCCCCAGCATTTT
17	-	TRBV15	TRBJ2-3	TRBD2	CATSTTSGGSSTDTQYF	TGTGCCACCAGCACTACTAGCGGGGGGTCGAGCACAGATACGCAGTATTTT
15	-	TRBV7-6	TRBJ2-1	TRBD1	CASSTGTGTYNEQFF	TGTGCCAGCAGCACCGGGACAGGGACCTACAATGAGCAGTTCTTC
14	-	TRBV7-2	TRBJ1-4	TRBD1	CASSLIGQGNKLFF	TGTGCCAGCAGCTTAATTGGACAGGGGAATAAACTGTTTTTT
16	-	TRBV5-1	TRBJ2-3	-	CASVNDDGARTDTQYF	TGCGCCAGCGTGAATGATGACGGAGCACGCACAGATACGCAGTATTTT
18	-	TRBV5-1	TRBJ1-1	-	CASSPKTGQIGMNTEAFF	TGCGCCAGCAGCCCTAAGACAGGACAAATTGGAATGAACACTGAAGCTTTCTTT
15	-	TRBV11-1	TRBJ2-1	-	CASSYDRGNYNEQFF	TGTGCCAGCAGCTATGACCGGGGGAACTACAATGAGCAGTTCTTC
13	-	TRBV30	TRBJ1-2	-	CAWTRGANYGYTF	TGTGCCTGGACCCGGGGGGCAAACTATGGCTACACCTTC
13	-	TRBV6-2/TRBV6-3	TRBJ1-5	-	CASTPFGDQPQHF	TGTGCCAGCACCCCGTTCGGAGATCAGCCCCAGCATTTT
15	-	TRBV19	TRBJ1-5	-	CASSIGGNSNQPQHF	TGTGCCAGTAGTATCGGCGGGAATAGCAATCAGCCCCAGCATTTT
14	-	TRBV2	TRBJ2-1	-	CASQPDVVGGEQFF	TGTGCCAGCCAACCCGACGTAGTGGGAGGTGAGCAGTTCTTC
13	-	TRBV2	TRBJ2-2	-	CASNPVITGELFF	TGTGCCAGCAACCCGGTTATAACCGGGGAGCTGTTTTTT
12	-	TRBV7-3	TRBJ1-2	-	CASSTTRLPATF	TGTGCCAGCAGCACGACAAGGCTTCCCGCAACCTTC
15	once	TRBV27	TRBJ2-7	-	CASSSALGVVYEQYF	TGTGCCAGCAGTTCGGCCCTAGGGGTAGTCTACGAGCAGTACTTC
18	-	TRBV29-1	TRBJ2-5	-	CSVVFFPGRGIPKETQYF	TGCAGCGTTGTGTTTTTTCCGGGCAGGGGAATCCCCAAAGAGACCCAGTACTTC
13	-	TRBV6-2/TRBV6-3	TRBJ1-1	-	CASSPLRYTEAFF	TGTGCCAGCAGCCCACTTCGGTACACTGAAGCTTTCTTT
13	-	TRBV2	TRBJ1-5	-	CASTPSSNQPQHF	TGTGCCAGCACCCCGTCTAGCAATCAGCCCCAGCATTTT
18	-	TRBV7-2	TRBJ2-1	TRBD2	CASSLPTTSDRSYNEQFF	TGTGCCAGCAGCTTACCTACGACTAGCGATCGCTCCTACAATGAGCAGTTCTTC
14	-	TRBV18	TRBJ1-1	TRBD1	CASSPDRGATEAFF	TGTGCCAGCTCACCTGACAGGGGGGCCACTGAAGCTTTCTTT
14	-	TRBV19	TRBJ1-1	TRBD1	CASSIPDRGTEAFF	TGTGCCAGTAGTATCCCGGACAGGGGCACTGAAGCTTTCTTT
15	-	TRBV9	TRBJ2-7	TRBD2	CASSPRSSGGYEQYF	TGTGCCAGCAGCCCTCGTAGTAGCGGGGGTTACGAGCAGTACTTC
16	-	TRBV6-6	TRBJ1-1	-	CASSYGHLRENTEAFF	TGTGCCAGCAGTTACGGCCACCTACGGGAGAACACTGAAGCTTTCTTT
19	-	TRBV9	TRBJ1-1	-	CASRPLGVMGLGLNTEAFF	TGTGCCAGCAGACCCCTTGGTGTTATGGGCTTGGGGCTGAACACTGAAGCTTTCTTT
15	-	TRBV29-1	TRBJ1-2	TRBD1	CSVETTGGANYGYTF	TGCAGCGTTGAAACGACAGGGGGAGCCAACTATGGCTACACCTTC
14	-	TRBV27	TRBJ1-5	TRBD1	CASKERTGIQPQHF	TGTGCCAGCAAGGAAAGGACAGGAATTCAGCCCCAGCATTTT
15	once	TRBV29-1	TRBJ2-7	TRBD1	CSARGYGDRGSEQYF	TGCAGCGCCCGGGGGTATGGGGACAGGGGATCCGAGCAGTACTTC
15	-	TRBV7-2	TRBJ1-5	-	CASSLNQGSNQPQHF	TGTGCCAGCAGCTTAAACCAGGGGAGCAATCAGCCCCAGCATTTT
14	-	TRBV3-1/TRBV3-2	TRBJ1-1	-	CASSQEPGSAEAFF	TGTGCCAGCAGCCAAGAGCCGGGTTCCGCTGAAGCTTTCTTT